What follows are 10 T cell receptor beta chains derived from one specimen sequenced in a study of identical twins. In TCRdb, the 5' RACE reads were re-called with MiXCR into one record per CDR3 protein. The data contain under 900,000 distinct CDR3 sequences, 9% to 15% of them seen just once; the ten biggest clones take up under 2%. These data are also associated with another study on yellow fever vaccine responses in identical twins.

Sequencing was performed on PBMCs. Receptors originate from a woman between 18 and 29 years old in good health.

There are a few counts of this clonotype. The gene calls are TRBV6-2 or TRBV6-3 and TRBJ1-1; the D gene is possibly TRBD1 (5 bases). Germline V gene lookup returns CDR1 MNHEY and CDR2 SVGEGT. V was trimmed by 2 bases and J by 1 base, leaving 17 bases between them. This CDR3 is built from 17 residues. The CDR3 DNA is TGTGCCAGCAGTTACGGAGGGACCCTTATAGGGAACACTGAAGCTTTCTTT. It translates to CASSYGGTLIGNTEAFF.

The sample holds a few counts of this clonotype. CDR3 DNA sequence: TGTGCTAGTGGTTCTCCCTTGGTGGGAAGACAAGAGACCCAGTACTTC. Translated: CASGSPLVGRQETQYF. This sequence joins TRBV12-5 and TRBJ2-5; D remains ambiguous. The CDR3 is 16 amino acids. V was pared by 4 bases and J by 2 bases, with 17 bases between. Germline V gives CDR1 LGHNT, CDR2 FRNRAP. Full variable domain (remainder filled in from reference TRBV12-5 and TRBJ2-5): DARVTQTPRHKVTEMGQEVTMRCQPILGHNTVFWYRQTMMQGLELLAYFRNRAPLDDSGMPKDRFSAEMPDATLATLKIQPSEPRDSAVYFCASGSPLVGRQETQYFGPGTRLLVL.

The genes are TRBV5-1 and TRBJ2-7; 10 bases are shared with TRBD2. J was trimmed by 6 bases and V by 4 bases; bases with no gene match: 10. Germline loops: CDR1 SGHRS, CDR2 YFSETQ. This CDR3 has 15 residues. CDR3 region: CASSPSSGRGAEQYF. The DNA for the CDR3 is TGCGCCAGCAGCCCTTCTAGCGGGAGAGGTGCCGAGCAGTACTTC.

Ten or more counts support this clonotype. The gene calls are TRBV20-1 and TRBJ1-2; tentatively, D is TRBD1 (6 bases). Germline CDR1 and CDR2: DFQATT and SNEGSKA (reference sequence). This CDR3 is built from 12 residues. Trimming cost V 5 bases and J 8 bases, with 15 bases left between them. As DNA, the CDR3 is TGCAGTGCTGTACAGGGCGGCGGGGGCTACACCTTC. Its translation is CSAVQGGGGYTF.

The V gene is TRBV19, the J gene TRBJ2-7; 10 bases match TRBD1. This CDR3 comprises 15 residues. V was pared by 7 bases and J by 4 bases, with 10 bases of the junction left unmatched. Looked up from germline, CDR1 is LNHDA and CDR2 is SQIVND (reference sequence). The CDR3 region is CASMGRQGANYEQYF. CDR3 bases: TGTGCCAGTATGGGTAGACAGGGGGCTAATTACGAGCAGTACTTC.

The V gene is TRBV10-2, the J gene TRBJ2-1, with D hard to call. Germline CDR1 and CDR2: WSHSY and SAAADI. This CDR3 is built from 11 residues. V was shortened by 4 bases and J by 10 bases, with 8 bases between the two germline ends. CDR3 sequence: CASSGVVEQFF. In nucleotides, the CDR3 is TGCGCCAGCAGTGGGGTGGTAGAGCAGTTCTTC.

In this sample, this clonotype turned up many times. The gene calls are TRBV10-2 and TRBJ2-5; maybe TRBD1 (5 bases). The CDR3 is made up of 11 amino acids. V dropped 8 bases and J dropped 1 base, with 5 bases sitting between them. Germline V gene lookup returns CDR1 WSHSY and CDR2 SAAADI. CDR3 bases: TGCGCCAGCGGGGCCCAAGAGACCCAGTACTTC. Amino acids: CASGAQETQYF.

This clonotype was counted only a few times. The chain recombines TRBV6-5 with TRBJ2-5, with a possible D match to TRBD2 (5 bases). The CDR3 extends over 14 amino acids. V was shortened by 3 bases and J by 9 bases, with 17 bases between the two germline ends. In germline, CDR1 is MNHEY, CDR2 SVGAGI. The CDR3 sequence: CASSYPYPAGAQYF. The CDR3 region has the DNA TGTGCCAGCAGTTATCCGTATCCCGCCGGGGCCCAGTACTTC.

This chain joins TRBV12-3 or TRBV12-4 and TRBJ2-2; D is tentatively TRBD1 or TRBD2 (5 bases each). The CDR3 totals 18 residues. Trimming stripped 0 bases from V and 5 bases from J, with 19 bases between. CDR3 amino acids: CASSLASVGGSRTGELFF. The CDR3 nucleotides are TGTGCCAGCAGTTTAGCGTCCGTTGGGGGATCGAGAACCGGGGAGCTGTTTTTT.

This clonotype occurred many times. V gene TRBV10-3 combines with J gene TRBJ2-2; 8 positions match TRBD1. The CDR3 totals 14 residues. Germline V gene sequence: CDR1 ENHRY, CDR2 SYGVKD. V gave up 10 bases and J gave up 1 base; unmatched junction bases: 5. The CDR3 nucleotides are TGTGCCAGCACGGGGACAGGGAACACCGGGGAGCTGTTTTTT. Residues: CASTGTGNTGELFF.